This T cell receptor (beta chain) emerged from a study of metastatic and nonmetastatic thyroid tumors. V was pared by 6 bases and J by 0 bases, with 14 bases between. The CDR3 runs to 15 residues. From germline, CDR1 is MNHEY and CDR2 SMNVEV (reference sequence). With MiXCR, TCRdb reprocessed the PCR reads. Of about 14,000 clones in the sample, 23% are singletons; the top ten hold 3.6%. Patients were all untreated before their thyroid surgery. By sample fraction, this clone is medium-sized. The specimen was blood. The chain uses TRBV27 and TRBJ1-2, with a tentative D call TRBD1 (5 bases). The receptor was isolated from a female donor with papillary thyroid cancer or a benign thyroid nodule (not recorded which). Some clones in this sample may be carry-over from other donors' samples. CDR3 in amino acids: CASRHIQASNYGYTF. CDR3 coding DNA: TGTGCCAGCAGGCACATACAGGCGTCTAACTATGGCTACACCTTC.